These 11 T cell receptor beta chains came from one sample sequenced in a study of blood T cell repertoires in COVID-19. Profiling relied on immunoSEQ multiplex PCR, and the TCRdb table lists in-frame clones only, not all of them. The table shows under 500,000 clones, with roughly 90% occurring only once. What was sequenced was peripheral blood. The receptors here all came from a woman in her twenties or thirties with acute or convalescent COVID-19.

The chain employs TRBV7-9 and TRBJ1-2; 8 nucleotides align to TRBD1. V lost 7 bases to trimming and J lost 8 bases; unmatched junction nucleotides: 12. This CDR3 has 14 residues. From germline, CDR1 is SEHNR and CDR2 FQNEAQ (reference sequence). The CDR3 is CASTLDRGEGGYTF. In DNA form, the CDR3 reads TGTGCCAGCACCCTAGACAGGGGAGAGGGGGGCTACACCTTC. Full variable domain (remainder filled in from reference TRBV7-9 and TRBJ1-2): DTGVSQNPRHKITKRGQNVTFRCDPISEHNRLYWYRQTLGQGPEFLTYFQNEAQLEKSRLLSDRFSAERPKGSFSTLEIQRTEQGDSAMYLCASTLDRGEGGYTFGSGTRLTVV.

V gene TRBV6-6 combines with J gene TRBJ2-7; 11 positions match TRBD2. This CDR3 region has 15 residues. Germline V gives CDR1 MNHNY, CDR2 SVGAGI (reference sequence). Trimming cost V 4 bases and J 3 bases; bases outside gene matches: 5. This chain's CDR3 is CASSSGLAGFYEQYF. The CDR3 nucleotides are TGTGCCAGCAGTTCCGGACTAGCGGGTTTCTACGAGCAGTACTTC.

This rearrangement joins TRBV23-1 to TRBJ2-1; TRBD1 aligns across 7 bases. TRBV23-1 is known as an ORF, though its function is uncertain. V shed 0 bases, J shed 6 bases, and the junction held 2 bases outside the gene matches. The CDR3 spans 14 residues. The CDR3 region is CASSQSYRGNEQFF. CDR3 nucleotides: TGCGCCAGCAGTCAATCGTACAGGGGCAATGAGCAGTTCTTC.

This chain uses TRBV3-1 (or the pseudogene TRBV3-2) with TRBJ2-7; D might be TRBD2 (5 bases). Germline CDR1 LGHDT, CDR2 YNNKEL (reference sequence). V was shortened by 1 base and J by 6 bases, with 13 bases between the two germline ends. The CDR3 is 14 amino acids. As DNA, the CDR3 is TGTGCCAGCAGCCAAGGTGCGGGTTCGGGCGAGCAGTACTTC. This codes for CASSQGAGSGEQYF.

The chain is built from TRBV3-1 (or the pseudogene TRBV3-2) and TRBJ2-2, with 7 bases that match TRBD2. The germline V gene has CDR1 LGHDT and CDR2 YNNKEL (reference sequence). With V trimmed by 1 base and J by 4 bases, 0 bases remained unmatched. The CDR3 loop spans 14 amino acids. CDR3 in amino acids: CASSQGGGTGELFF. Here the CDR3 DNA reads TGTGCCAGCAGCCAAGGGGGGGGCACCGGGGAGCTGTTTTTT.

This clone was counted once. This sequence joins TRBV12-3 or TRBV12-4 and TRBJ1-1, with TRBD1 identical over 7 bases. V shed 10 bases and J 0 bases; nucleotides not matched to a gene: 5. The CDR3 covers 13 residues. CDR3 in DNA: TGTGCCATTCGGACAGGAATGAACACTGAAGCTTTCTTT. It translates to CAIRTGMNTEAFF.

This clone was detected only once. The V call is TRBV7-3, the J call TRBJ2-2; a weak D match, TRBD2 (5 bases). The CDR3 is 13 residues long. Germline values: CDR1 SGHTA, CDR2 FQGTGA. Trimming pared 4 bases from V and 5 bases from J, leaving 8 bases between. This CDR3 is CASSSRDTGELFF. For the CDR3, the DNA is TGTGCCAGCAGCTCACGGGATACCGGGGAGCTGTTTTTT.

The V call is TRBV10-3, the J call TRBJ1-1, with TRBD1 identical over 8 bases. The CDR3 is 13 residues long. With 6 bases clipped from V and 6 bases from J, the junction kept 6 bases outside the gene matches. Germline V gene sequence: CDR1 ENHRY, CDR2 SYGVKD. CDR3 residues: CAISTQGAAEAFF. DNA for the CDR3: TGTGCCATCAGCACCCAGGGGGCCGCTGAAGCTTTCTTT.

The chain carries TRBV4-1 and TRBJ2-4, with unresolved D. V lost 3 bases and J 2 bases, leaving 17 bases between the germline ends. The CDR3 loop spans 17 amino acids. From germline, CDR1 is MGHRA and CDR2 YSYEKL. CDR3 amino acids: CASSHLVPPLTKNIQYF. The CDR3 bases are TGCGCCAGCAGCCATCTGGTCCCTCCACTAACCAAAAACATTCAGTACTTC.

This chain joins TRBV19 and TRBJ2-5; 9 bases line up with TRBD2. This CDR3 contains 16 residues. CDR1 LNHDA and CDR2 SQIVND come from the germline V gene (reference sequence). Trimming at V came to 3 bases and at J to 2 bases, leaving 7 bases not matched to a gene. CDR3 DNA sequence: TGTGCCAGTAGTATGGGGCTAGCGGGGATACAAGAGACCCAGTACTTC. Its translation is CASSMGLAGIQETQYF. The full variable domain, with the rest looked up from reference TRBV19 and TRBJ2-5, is DGGITQSPKYLFRKEGQNVTLSCEQNLNHDAMYWYRQDPGQGLRLIYYSQIVNDFQKGDIAEGYSVSREKKESFPLTVTSAQKNPTAFYLCASSMGLAGIQETQYFGPGTRLLVL.

CDR3 sequence reads: CASSLGPNSYNEQFF. CDR3 nucleotides: TGCGCCAGCAGCTTGGGGCCGAACTCCTACAATGAGCAGTTCTTC. The V call is TRBV5-1, the J call TRBJ2-1; D uncertain. The V end was cut by 0 bases, the J end by 0 bases, with 7 bases between. CDR1 SGHRS and CDR2 YFSETQ come from the germline V gene. This CDR3 comprises 15 residues.